One and the same sample provided the 31 T cell receptor beta chains below, sequenced in a study of early T cells in non-severe SARS-CoV-2 infection. TCRdb passed the 5' RACE reads through MiXCR, listing each CDR3 protein once. Of more than 65,000 distinct CDR3 sequences in the sample, 12% were seen once. The sequenced material came from whole blood. The receptor source for this set is an adult who was a healthcare worker with PCR-confirmed SARS-CoV-2 infection or an uninfected control (not recorded which).

This clonotype has more than one count but fewer than ten. This chain uses TRBV5-6 with TRBJ1-2, with TRBD1 as a possible D gene (5 bases). This CDR3 spans 12 amino acids. Trimming removed 5 bases from V and 6 bases from J, with 11 bases in between. CDR1 and CDR2 from the germline V gene are SGHDT and YYEEEE. CDR3 nucleotide sequence: TGTGCCAGCAGTTCAGGGAAGAATGGCTACACCTTC. Translating gives CASSSGKNGYTF.

A few counts support this clonotype. This sequence joins TRBV28 and TRBJ2-1; a weak D match, TRBD1 (6 bases). Deletions cut 5 bases from V and 2 bases from J, with 10 bases between. The CDR3 runs 14 residues. Per the germline V gene, CDR1 is MDHEN and CDR2 is SYDVKM. The CDR3 region is CASSNRAPYNEQFF. The CDR3 DNA is TGTGCCAGCAGTAACAGGGCCCCCTACAATGAGCAGTTCTTC.

This clonotype has at least ten counts. The chain links TRBV29-1 to TRBJ1-4, with TRBD1 matching 7 bases. There are 14 residues in the CDR3. Per the germline V gene, CDR1 is SQVTM and CDR2 is ANQGSEA. V was clipped by 7 bases and J by 3 bases; unmatched bases: 8. The CDR3: CSARQGWANEKLFF. CDR3 bases: TGCAGCGCACGACAGGGATGGGCTAATGAAAAACTGTTTTTT.

This clonotype was observed a handful of times. The CDR3 reads CASSFRGLVGGEQFF. The CDR3 DNA is TGTGCCAGCAGCTTTAGAGGACTAGTGGGGGGCGAGCAGTTCTTC. The J gene is TRBJ2-1, the V gene TRBV7-9; TRBD2 might be the D (7 bases). This CDR3 is built from 15 residues. Trimming removed 3 bases from V and 10 bases from J, with 19 bases in between. In germline, CDR1 is SEHNR, CDR2 FQNEAQ (reference sequence).

In its sample, this clonotype was seen many times. The V call is TRBV5-6, the J call TRBJ2-1; tentative D call: TRBD2 (5 bases). The CDR3 is 11 residues long. V gave up 1 base and J gave up 14 bases, with 10 bases separating them. Per the germline V gene, CDR1 is SGHDT and CDR2 is YYEEEE. This CDR3 is CASSLSGREFF. Written as DNA, the CDR3 is TGTGCCAGCAGCTTGAGCGGCCGGGAGTTCTTC.

This clonotype showed up many times. This chain connects TRBV18 to TRBJ2-7, with 7 bases matching TRBD2. Germline V gene sequence: CDR1 KGHSH, CDR2 LQKENI. The CDR3 has 16 amino acids. V lost 3 bases to trimming and J lost 0 bases; unmatched junction nucleotides: 8. The CDR3, as DNA: TGTGCCAGCTCACCGACTAGCTCCTCGCGCTCCTACGAGCAGTACTTC. Amino acid sequence: CASSPTSSSRSYEQYF.

The rearrangement joins TRBV28 to TRBJ2-5; D gene ambiguous. Germline loops: CDR1 MDHEN, CDR2 SYDVKM. CDR3 length equals 11 residues. V gave up 6 bases and J gave up 6 bases, with 8 bases separating them. The CDR3 DNA is TGTGCCAGCAGGGACCCTCAGACCCAGTACTTC. It is translated as CASRDPQTQYF. Looking up the rest from reference TRBV28 and TRBJ2-5 gives the full variable domain: DVKVTQSSRYLVKRTGEKVFLECVQDMDHENMFWYRQDPGLGLRLIYFSYDVKMKEKGDIPEGYSVSREKKERFSLILESASTNQTSMYLCASRDPQTQYFGPGTRLLVL.

This clonotype came up a few times. The V and J genes are TRBV6-5 and TRBJ2-1, with D possibly TRBD1 on 6 matching bases. Trimming removed 8 bases from V and 5 bases from J, with 13 bases in between. Looked up from germline, CDR1 is MNHEY and CDR2 is SVGAGI. This CDR3 contains 13 residues. In DNA, the CDR3 is TGTGCCAGCGGATCCACAGGGAACAATGAGCAGTTCTTC. Its translation is CASGSTGNNEQFF.

This clonotype was found many times. The rearrangement uses TRBV7-3 and TRBJ2-3; D tentatively reads TRBD1 or TRBD2 (5 bases each). Germline loops: CDR1 SGHTA, CDR2 FQGTGA. Deletions cut 3 bases from V and 6 bases from J, with 19 bases between. The CDR3 covers 16 residues. The chain's CDR3 is CASSLGSGTAKDTQYF. The CDR3 DNA follows: TGTGCCAGCAGCTTGGGTTCCGGGACCGCCAAGGATACGCAGTATTTT.

This clonotype was picked up many times. The V and J genes are TRBV18 and TRBJ2-1, with 13 positions matching TRBD2. CDR1 and CDR2 (germline): KGHSH, LQKENI. This CDR3 has 15 amino acids. J gave up 9 bases and V 6 bases, and 8 bases lay outside the gene matches. In DNA, the CDR3 is TGTGCCAGCTCCCCCGGGACTAGCGGGAACGGTGAGCAGTTCTTC. It is translated as CASSPGTSGNGEQFF.

This clonotype was seen at least ten times. The chain employs TRBV2 and TRBJ2-7; maybe TRBD2 (6 bases). Trimming pared 5 bases from V and 2 bases from J, leaving 16 bases between. This CDR3 is built from 15 residues. Germline CDR1 is SNHLY and CDR2 is FYNNEI. This CDR3 reads CASSPGGGTPYEQYF. The CDR3 nucleotides are TGTGCCAGCAGTCCCGGGGGAGGCACCCCCTACGAGCAGTACTTC.

The V gene is TRBV28, the J gene TRBJ2-1; 8 bases agree with TRBD2. Unmatched junction bases numbered 11, after V lost 7 bases and J lost 9 bases. CDR1 is MDHEN, CDR2 SYDVKM, per germline. CDR3 length: 14 residues. The CDR3 sequence: CASKPVGTRSEQFF. CDR3 coding DNA: TGTGCCAGCAAACCTGTGGGGACTAGGAGTGAGCAGTTCTTC.

V is TRBV7-3 and J is TRBJ2-3; TRBD2 matches at 9 bases. The CDR3 has 18 residues. CDR1 and CDR2 (germline): SGHTA, FQGTGA. V lost 5 bases to trimming and J lost 1 base; unmatched junction nucleotides: 13. CDR3 amino acids: CASSPRGTSRRGTDTQYF. The CDR3 nucleotides are TGTGCCAGCAGCCCCAGGGGGACTAGCAGACGGGGCACAGATACGCAGTATTTT.

The chain recombines TRBV29-1 with TRBJ2-2; 7 bases map to TRBD1. Germline V gives CDR1 SQVTM, CDR2 ANQGSEA. CDR3 length: 14 residues. V shed 6 bases and J 0 bases; nucleotides not matched to a gene: 4. CDR3 nucleotide sequence: TGCAGCGTGACGGGGACAGCGAACACCGGGGAGCTGTTTTTT. It translates to CSVTGTANTGELFF.

The chain carries TRBV20-1 and TRBJ2-5; D is unclear. V lost 2 bases and J 5 bases, leaving 12 bases between the germline ends. The CDR3 is 13 residues long. Germline lookup yields CDR1 DFQATT and CDR2 SNEGSKA (reference sequence). This CDR3 is CSARRRVNETQYF. In nucleotides, the CDR3 is TGCAGTGCTAGACGAAGGGTAAACGAGACCCAGTACTTC.

V gene TRBV6-1 combines with J gene TRBJ2-7; D ambiguous. V lost 6 bases, J lost 0 bases, and 9 bases lay in between. Germline V lookup: CDR1 MNHNS, CDR2 SASEGT. The CDR3 is made up of 13 amino acids. The CDR3 region is CASRALSSYEQYF. CDR3 bases: TGTGCCAGCAGGGCCTTGTCCTCCTACGAGCAGTACTTC.

The table lists this clonotype with a few counts. The chain joins TRBV28 to TRBJ2-1; D not certain. The germline V gene has CDR1 MDHEN and CDR2 SYDVKM. Trimming shortened V by 6 bases and J by 9 bases, and 15 bases separated the two germline ends. The CDR3 consists of 13 residues. For the CDR3, the DNA is TGTGCCAGCAGCGGGTGGGCTCGCGCTGAGCAGTTCTTC. Translating it yields CASSGWARAEQFF.

The J gene is TRBJ1-3, the V gene TRBV9; D is unresolved. Per the germline V gene, CDR1 is SGDLS and CDR2 is YYNGEE. This CDR3 has 15 amino acids. With 7 bases removed from V and 0 bases from J, the gap between germline ends came to 14 bases. The DNA of the CDR3 is TGTGCCAGCGGGAGCGGAATGGGCTCTGGAAACACCATATATTTT. Translating it yields CASGSGMGSGNTIYF.

This clonotype was seen a few times. The chain joins TRBV7-6 to TRBJ2-7; 15 bases agree with TRBD2. The V and J ends lost 5 bases and 5 bases, in that order; junction bases with no gene match: 4. Germline V gene data show CDR1 as SGHVS and CDR2 as FNYEAQ. This CDR3 spans 15 amino acids. The CDR3 nucleotides read TGTGCCAGCAGCCAGGGACTAGCGGGAGGCGACGAGCAGTACTTC. It codes for CASSQGLAGGDEQYF.

The rearrangement joins TRBV3-1 to TRBJ2-5; D call uncertain. V lost 1 base and J lost 5, with 11 bases in between. CDR1 and CDR2 from the germline V gene are LGHDT and YNNKEL (reference sequence). There are 14 residues in the CDR3. The CDR3 is CASSQGGPRETQYF. The CDR3 DNA follows: TGTGCCAGCAGCCAAGGAGGACCCCGGGAGACCCAGTACTTC.

This clonotype was seen repeatedly, ten times or more. The chain has TRBV29-1 and TRBJ2-1; the D gene is possibly TRBD2 (7 bases). CDR3 length equals 18 residues. With 4 bases removed from V and 1 base from J, the gap between germline ends came to 23 bases. Germline V gene sequence: CDR1 SQVTM, CDR2 ANQGSEA. The DNA for the CDR3 is TGCAGCGTTGGTTTGCTAGCGGAAGGAGGGGGGTCCTACAATGAGCAGTTCTTC. Translated, it gives CSVGLLAEGGGSYNEQFF.

In the case of this clonotype: A much larger clone differs from this one at a single base, so this may be a read error. The chain employs TRBV28 and TRBJ2-3, with TRBD2 matching over 9 bases. Germline lookup yields CDR1 MDHEN and CDR2 SYDVKM. CDR3 size: 19 residues. Here the CDR3 reads CASSFPGVIAGVSKDTQYF. The CDR3 DNA is TGTGCCAGCAGTTTTCCGGGGGTGATAGCGGGAGTGAGCAAAGATACGCAGTATTTT.

This clonotype has a count of ten or more. The V gene is TRBV30, the J gene TRBJ2-7, with D unresolved. The CDR3 has 12 amino acids. V was clipped by 6 bases and J by 2 bases, with 11 bases between them. The germline V gene encodes CDR1 GTSNPN and CDR2 SVGIG (reference sequence). The CDR3 loop reads CACVTQAYEQYF. The CDR3 region has the DNA TGTGCCTGCGTGACCCAAGCCTACGAGCAGTACTTC.

The rearrangement links TRBV6-1 to TRBJ2-1; TRBD1 aligns across 8 bases. Germline V gene sequence: CDR1 MNHNS, CDR2 SASEGT. This CDR3 contains 13 residues. Unmatched junction bases numbered 8, after V lost 10 bases and J lost 6 bases. The CDR3 here is CATEGDRGNEQFF. CDR3 DNA: TGTGCCACCGAGGGAGACAGGGGCAATGAGCAGTTCTTC.

This clonotype was detected only a few times. The V call is TRBV7-8, the J call TRBJ1-6; tentative D call: TRBD1 (5 bases). Trimming stripped 1 base from V and 13 bases from J, with 14 bases between. CDR1 and CDR2 (germline): SGHVS, FQNEAQ. CDR3 length equals 14 residues. The CDR3 here is CASSLGVGALPLHF. CDR3 nucleotides: TGTGCCAGCAGCTTAGGTGTAGGGGCTCTCCCCCTCCACTTT.

This clonotype was picked up many times. The rearrangement links TRBV20-1 to TRBJ2-1; TRBD2 agrees at 9 bases. Germline V gene sequence: CDR1 DFQATT, CDR2 SNEGSKA (reference sequence). With V trimmed by 3 bases and J by 10 bases, 10 bases remained unmatched. CDR3 size: 14 residues. CDR3 bases: TGCAGTGCTAGGAGAATAGCGGGGGCGGGAGAGCAGTTCTTC. Amino acids: CSARRIAGAGEQFF.

V gene TRBV6-1 combines with J gene TRBJ1-3, with D unclear. V was shortened by 2 bases and J by 1 base, with 12 bases between the two germline ends. Per the germline V gene, CDR1 is MNHNS and CDR2 is SASEGT. The CDR3 is 16 residues long. As DNA, the CDR3 is TGTGCCAGCAGTGAAACAGACCAAAGATCTGGAAACACCATATATTTT. Encoded protein: CASSETDQRSGNTIYF.

This clonotype was picked up many times. The CDR3 nucleotides read TGTGCCAGCAGCCAGGGACAGAACACTGAAGCTTTCTTT. This gives the protein CASSQGQNTEAFF. V gene TRBV6-4 combines with J gene TRBJ1-1; tentative D call: TRBD1 (6 bases). V was clipped by 6 bases and J by 1 base, with 9 bases between them. CDR1 is MRHNA and CDR2 is SNTAGT in the germline V gene. CDR3 length: 13 residues.

This clonotype was counted between two and nine times. The rearrangement joins TRBV28 to TRBJ1-1; 10 bases fit TRBD1. Trimming took 7 bases from V and 4 from J; bases not matched to a gene: 9. The length of the CDR3 is 15 residues. Germline values: CDR1 MDHEN, CDR2 SYDVKM. The CDR3 sequence: CASTPPGDRGTEAFF. CDR3 DNA: TGTGCCAGCACCCCTCCCGGGGACAGGGGCACTGAAGCTTTCTTT. The entire variable domain, with the rest obtained from reference TRBV28 and TRBJ1-1, is as follows: DVKVTQSSRYLVKRTGEKVFLECVQDMDHENMFWYRQDPGLGLRLIYFSYDVKMKEKGDIPEGYSVSREKKERFSLILESASTNQTSMYLCASTPPGDRGTEAFFGQGTRLTVV.

This clonotype was seen only a few times. V usage is TRBV28 and J usage is TRBJ2-7; D is unresolved. The germline V gene has CDR1 MDHEN and CDR2 SYDVKM. The length of the CDR3 is 14 residues. V lost 4 bases, J lost 5 bases, and 15 bases lay in between. The CDR3, as DNA: TGTGCCAGCAGTTCCCGAGGATTTTTTCACGAGCAGTACTTC. Its protein product is CASSSRGFFHEQYF.

This clonotype was recorded a few times. This chain links TRBV15 with TRBJ2-5; possibly TRBD1 for D (6 bases). The CDR3 runs 14 residues. The germline CDR1 and CDR2 sequences are LNHNV and YYDKDF (reference sequence). Trimming took 0 bases from V and 4 from J, leaving 9 bases between them. The chain's CDR3 is CATSRDKGVETQYF. CDR3 DNA sequence: TGTGCCACCAGCAGAGATAAGGGGGTAGAGACCCAGTACTTC.